There are a few counts of the clone carrying this T cell receptor beta chain. What it binds is not known. Template switching introduced a universal primer site, and the cDNA bore unique molecular identifiers. Each CDR3 protein gets one entry after TCRdb re-called the 5' RACE reads with MiXCR. The sample shows some 1,600,000 distinct CDR3 sequences, about 32% of them seen only once. The CDR3 spans 13 residues. Germline-derived CDR1 and CDR2 are MNHNS and SASEGT. Trimming pared 6 bases from V and 6 bases from J, leaving 14 bases between. The source of the sample is a study of identical twins. General study findings and limits: Out-of-frame alpha sequences common to twins exhibited an excess of low generation probability.

Sequencing was carried out using cord blood. The TCR was taken from a newborn girl in good health. The rearrangement uses TRBV6-1 and TRBJ1-2; weak D call: TRBD1 (6 bases). CDR3 DNA sequence: TGTGCCAGCAGCTTAACAGGGATAGATGGCTACACCTTC. It translates to CASSLTGIDGYTF.